Described below is a single T cell receptor (beta chain) sequence and its context. Its antigen is currently not known. Per-nucleotide qualities are absent, and no much larger clonotype sits a single base away. The cohort consisted of 670 or so healthy bone marrow donors. All cohort members were sampled while nominally healthy, although unrecorded immune exposures were likely present. The donor tested CMV seropositive and was one of the 289 seropositive cohort members. Every donor gave a peripheral blood sample, and the peripheral blood mononuclear cells from that sample were used for TCR beta sequencing. The Qiagen DNeasy Blood Extraction Kit was used to extract genomic DNA from the blood cell samples. Library creation used the immunoSEQ multiplex PCR assay. For the multiplex PCR, a mixture combining 60 forward primers for TCR Vbeta segments and 13 reverse primers for TCR Jbeta segments was used. The CDR3 region of rearranged TCR beta genes was amplified from genomic DNA by a multiplex PCR assay. The Illumina HiSeq System was used to sequence the amplified TCR beta libraries as 87-base-pair reads. The original methods were these. A later analysis counted tens of millions of unique TCR beta chains across the 670 or so repertoires, and some 11 million of these chains were shared by at least two donors. Raw reads were error-corrected and collapsed into unique sequences with a nearest-neighbor algorithm that merged closely related sequences to remove PCR and sequencing errors. CDR3 sequences were aligned to IMGT reference sequences to assign V, D and J gene segments. Each retained sequence needed at least a six-nucleotide match to both a V gene segment and a J gene segment. A rearrangement counted as productive if the CDR3 had no stop codons and remained in frame with V and J, and every other rearrangement counted as non-productive. CDR3 was defined by IMGT convention, running from the second conserved V-encoded cysteine to the conserved J-encoded phenylalanine. Sequences without an unambiguous match to a single V gene segment were excluded from the earlier analysis of a few hundred of the donors. An earlier analysis of 587 of the donors called V segments functional above 56.7% productive rearrangements and segregating when the between-donor standard deviation exceeded 5%. A statistical classification framework was developed to diagnose cytomegalovirus status using the catalog of TCR beta chain sequences. V and J gene assignment, in a later analysis, came from comparing TCR nucleotide sequences with IMGT/GENE-DB human TR gene sequences. The TCRdist pipeline was used in a later analysis to assign CDR3 sequences and most-parsimonious VDJ recombination scenarios. In a later analysis, each TCR beta chain was defined by its CDR3 amino acid sequence together with its V-gene family, and reads lacking a unique V-gene family were excluded. In a later analysis, several hundred highly shared, low-generation-probability nucleotide sequences were removed to address suspected cross-contamination and a sequencing artifact. In a later analysis, a clonal expansion index was calculated for each public chain from normalized within-repertoire ranks of inferred template counts. In a later analysis, generation probabilities were computed with a VDJ recombination model fitted to out-of-frame rearrangements, and the resulting probabilities were checked against IGoR. Hypergeometric tests were used in a later analysis to score TCR-TCR, TCR-HLA and TCR-CMV co-occurrence, with a repertoire-size bias correction applied to the TCR pairs. To estimate false discovery rates, a later analysis permuted the HLA or CMV assignments 20 times. A later analysis grouped co-occurring TCRs with DBSCAN, adding TCRdist sequence similarity when clustering within HLA-allele-positive subsets. Repertoires with fewer than 30,000 or more than 120,000 public chains, plus five repertoires with anomalous nucleotide sharing, were excluded from co-occurrence clustering. The table comes from immuneACCESS by way of TCRdb, which keeps in-frame sequences with V and J called. Part of the clones is missing from these tables; in studies checked, under half for an unresolved V gene and the rest for unknown reasons. The V and J calls and clone size come from that table; D and trimming were worked out from the DNA. This sample lists approximately 150,000 clones; about 80% were detected once. The ten most abundant clones make up roughly 2.4% of the sample.

This record belongs to a study of cytomegalovirus exposure and HLA in healthy donors (dated by TCRdb to the late 2010s). Broadly, across the study: An earlier analysis of about 560 of the donors reported approximately 260 Gb of sequence data and around 100 million unique TCR beta sequences obtained from some 170 million T cells. About 300 gigabases of sequencing data and approximately 91 million unique TCR sequences made up an early release that covered about 640 HLA-typed donors. Of the 300 to 500 genotyped donors, 80% to 90% were placed in the genetic ancestry cluster associated with self-reported Caucasian donors. The study was designed to test whether signatures of past pathogen exposure could be identified by cataloging public T cell receptors. The T cell repertoires of 670 or so subjects were profiled by immunosequencing and related to cytomegalovirus serostatus. Along with the roughly 700-subject first cohort, a separate validation cohort of over a hundred different subjects was used. To predict cytomegalovirus infection status, the study combined high-throughput TCR immunosequencing, statistical association of individual TCRs with disease status, and machine learning. A later analysis re-analyzed previously published TCR beta repertoires from 550 to 700 donors and added high-resolution HLA genotyping to study TCR occurrence patterns. In the later analysis, no new phenotypic data were used to find candidate immune exposures; instead, reliance was placed on TCR beta sequences and their occurrence across donors. An earlier analysis of approximately 630 of the donors applied high-throughput TCR beta sequencing to assess whether each TCR beta V gene segment acted as functional or pseudogenic. Donor age, sex, ethnicity and CMV serostatus were compiled alongside the repertoire data. A later genetic analysis took genome-wide SNP genotypes for 398 of the 666 donors and used that subset as a discovery cohort. Every discovery cohort repertoire had been produced on one sequencing platform. HLA typing included class I and class II loci at four-digit resolution. Typing coverage varied by locus: 629-630 donors for A, B, C, DRB1 and DQB1; roughly 500 for DQA1; about 600 for DPA1; around 490 for DPB1. Several DR-DQ haplotypes were treated as single units for association and clustering because of strong linkage in the cohort. Among approximately 370 genotyped donors of the cohort, an average of about 240,000 unique TCR beta nucleotide sequences was sequenced per donor, of which roughly 18% were non-productive. General study outcomes and caveats: Across donors, most TCR sequences were observed very rarely, whereas some public TCRs were present in many individuals. Presence/absence analyses assumed roughly uniform sequencing depth across donors, an assumption that may not hold. In a later genetic analysis, fewer N-insertions in productive TCRs were reported among donors in an Asian-associated ancestry cluster than the 666-donor mean. A later analysis found that TCR association rates varied across HLA loci, with DRB1 alleles showing the most associated TCRs and HLA-C alleles the fewest. According to a later analysis, most CMV-associated TCR beta chains appeared to be HLA-restricted, and the HLA associations seemed to be driven largely by CMV exposure. Assigning TCR associations to individual alleles was difficult when HLA alleles, especially DR and DQ, strongly co-occurred. In a later analysis, HLA-associated TCR beta chains showed more clonal expansion and lower generation probabilities than non-associated chains that were equally common. In the study, 150 to 200 TCR beta chains were listed as associated with cytomegalovirus. Three of the identified cytomegalovirus-associated TCR beta chains were confirmed in vitro to be specific for cytomegalovirus antigens. A further reported finding was that TCR beta sequences accurately predicted the HLA-A and HLA-B alleles for most subjects in the first cohort. In an earlier analysis of several hundred of the donors, most TCR beta V segments were observed in productive rearrangements about 87% or about 30% of the time, broadly matching IMGT annotations. Linkage disequilibrium might explain the correlated functional status among segregating V segments, but an unknown experimental factor could not be ruled out. Specific HLA alleles were associated with 15,000 to 20,000 TCR beta sequences at a false discovery rate of 0.05 in a later analysis. The authors suggested that the approach could potentially be extended to other disease states and immunological phenotypes. A cluster of highly shared sequence variants was judged likely to be a technical artifact of the sequencing pipeline. Only TCR beta chains were sequenced in this cohort, and the absence of alpha or paired-chain data limited detectable features. CMV serostatus was the only immune exposure information available for the cohort. V-gene and J-gene trimming of TCR beta chains was associated with a missense DCLRE1C variant in a later genetic analysis, and the association was replicated in an independent cohort. Because HLA typing was missing for some donors at each locus, association tests included only the typed subset. Cytomegalovirus status was reported to be diagnosed by the classifier with high specificity and sensitivity in both the original and validation cohorts. Several of the top co-occurrence clusters appeared to be linked to parvovirus B19, influenza, CMV and Epstein-Barr virus, according to a later analysis. Because counts were too low, more than 15 rarely observed V segments, including chromosome 9 orphons, were left out of the earlier analysis of about 500 of the donors.

The sequence was collected from a woman between 18 and 29 years old in good health and CMV-seropositive. Sequencing input: PBMCs.

The CDR3 sequence is CASSENRATLGREQYF. The DNA is as follows: TGCGCCAGCAGTGAGAATCGGGCAACGTTGGGGCGCGAGCAGTACTTC. The chain is encoded by TRBV10-1 joined to TRBJ2-7; a tentative D match to TRBD1 spans 5 bases. The CDR3 has 16 amino acids, counting the end cysteine and phenylalanine. Only the CDR3 DNA is retained, 48 bases long and in frame from the first base. The germline V gene (reference sequence) gives CDR1 as WNHNN and CDR2 as SYGVQD. V is cut by 2 bases and J by 6 bases, and the space between the germline ends is 20 bases.